A selection of T cell receptor beta chains follows, all from one sample in a study of blood T cell repertoires in COVID-19. The data were produced by immunoSEQ multiplex PCR, yet TCRdb's version contains in-frame clones alone and is incomplete. The repertoire consists of approximately 90,000 clones, with 80% occurring once and the leading ten covering about a fifth. The sample was peripheral blood. Receptors were obtained from a woman of 80 years or more with acute or convalescent COVID-19. CDR3s leave out the opening cysteine and the closing phenylalanine or tryptophan. Fields, in order: V gene, J gene, CDR3 protein.

V: TRBV3-1/TRBV3-2
J: TRBJ1-5
CDR3: ASSQAVTENQPQH

V: TRBV7-6
J: TRBJ1-1
CDR3: ASSLEGGQLNTEAF

V: TRBV18
J: TRBJ2-7
CDR3: ASSPNGGREQY

V: TRBV18
J: TRBJ1-2
CDR3: ASSPRQGADGYT

V: TRBV24-1
J: TRBJ2-5
CDR3: ATSDRGQETQY

V: TRBV6-5
J: TRBJ2-7
CDR3: ASSYPGTGPYEQY

V: TRBV5-1
J: TRBJ1-2
CDR3: ASSSQTGHYGYT

V: TRBV19
J: TRBJ2-5
CDR3: ASSPTSKETQY

V: TRBV4-2
J: TRBJ1-4
CDR3: ASSSPGGTNEKLF

V: TRBV23-1
J: TRBJ1-2
CDR3: ASSPAGGAGYT

V: TRBV7-2
J: TRBJ2-7
CDR3: ASSLGLAGGYEQY

V: TRBV10-3
J: TRBJ2-4
CDR3: AISESGGNWSLAKNIQY

V: TRBV23-1
J: TRBJ2-7
CDR3: ASSQSVIRSSYEQY

V: TRBV5-1
J: TRBJ1-1
CDR3: ASSPTDSYTEAF

V: TRBV27
J: TRBJ2-7
CDR3: ASSRQGPYEQY

V: TRBV3-1/TRBV3-2
J: TRBJ2-7
CDR3: ASGRREQY

V: TRBV7-2
J: TRBJ2-3
CDR3: ASSLEVGADTQY

V: TRBV6-2/TRBV6-3
J: TRBJ2-7
CDR3: ASSYGLGYEQY

V: TRBV19
J: TRBJ2-1
CDR3: ASSIQAVTEQF

V: TRBV6-5
J: TRBJ2-1
CDR3: ASRQAGRYNEQF

V: TRBV12-3/TRBV12-4
J: TRBJ1-1
CDR3: ASTMYRGEAF

V: TRBV30
J: TRBJ1-1
CDR3: AYGPAPGTEAF

V: TRBV7-9
J: TRBJ2-5
CDR3: ASSLGGGATETQY

V: TRBV11-2
J: TRBJ1-1
CDR3: ASREGQGFTEAF

V: TRBV6-2/TRBV6-3
J: TRBJ1-5
CDR3: ASSYRGGGNQPQH

V: TRBV5-1
J: TRBJ1-2
CDR3: ASSLNPTGKYGYT

V: TRBV19
J: TRBJ1-1
CDR3: ASSIFSRVSAEAF

V: TRBV29-1
J: TRBJ2-2
CDR3: SVGDFSNTGELF

V: TRBV5-8
J: TRBJ1-3
CDR3: ASSLTGGSSSSGNTIY

V: TRBV19
J: TRBJ2-1
CDR3: ASSMNAGGPFYEQF

V: TRBV15
J: TRBJ2-5
CDR3: ATSSPKGETQY

V: TRBV6-6
J: TRBJ2-7
CDR3: ASSLGTGGSYEQY

V: TRBV5-1
J: TRBJ2-2
CDR3: ASSQAKNTGELF

V: TRBV5-6
J: TRBJ2-7
CDR3: ASSSLTGSYEQY

V: TRBV2
J: TRBJ1-5
CDR3: ASSESRASNQPQH